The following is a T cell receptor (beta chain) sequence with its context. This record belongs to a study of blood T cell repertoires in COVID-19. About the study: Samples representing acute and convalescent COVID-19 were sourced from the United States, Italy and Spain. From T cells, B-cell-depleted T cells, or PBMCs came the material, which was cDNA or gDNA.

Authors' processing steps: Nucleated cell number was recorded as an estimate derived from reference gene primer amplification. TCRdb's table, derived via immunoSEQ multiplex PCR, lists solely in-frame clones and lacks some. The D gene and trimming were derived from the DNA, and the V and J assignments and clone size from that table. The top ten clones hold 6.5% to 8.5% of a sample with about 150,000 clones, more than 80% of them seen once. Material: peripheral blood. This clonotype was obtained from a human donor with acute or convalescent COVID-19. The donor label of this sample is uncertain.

CDR3 region: CSVTPSLAGGPEDTQYF. The CDR3 nucleotides are TGCAGCGTCACCCCCTCTCTAGCGGGGGGACCTGAGGATACGCAGTATTTT. The chain combines TRBV29-1 with TRBJ2-3; 11 nucleotides agree with TRBD2. Germline-derived CDR1 and CDR2 are SQVTM and ANQGSEA. Trimming removed 6 bases from V and 6 bases from J; junction bases left unmatched: 17. The CDR3 totals 17 residues.